The clone carrying this T cell receptor beta chain was found many times. Its matching antigen is unknown. Documented time point: patch test 2, 6 weeks after DPC sensitization. This sample's treatment: therapeutic diphenylcyclopropenone sensitization with weekly scalp DPC. The V and J ends lost 2 bases and 1 base respectively, with 5 bases between them. CDR3 length equals 12 residues. The germline V gene has CDR1 SQVTM and CDR2 ANQGSEA. TCRdb re-called the RACE reads through MiXCR, storing one row per CDR3 protein. The table has approximately 40,000 distinct CDR3 sequences, approximately 3.3% seen once. The data originate from a study of human T cells and chemical hapten exposure. General study points: Sensitizing with DPC caused no change in TCRs above 1 in 1000 frequency.

This sequence joins TRBV29-1 and TRBJ2-5; D gene ambiguous. The source material was whole blood, sampled in connection with sensitization to the hapten diphenylcyclopropenone (DPC). This sequence was found in a man in his forties with alopecia areata. Some clones in this sample may be carry-over from other donors' samples. The CDR3 bases are TGCAGCGTTGAACACTTCCAAGAGACCCAGTACTTC. Protein: CSVEHFQETQYF. The full variable domain, rest sourced from reference TRBV29-1 and TRBJ2-5, is SAVISQKPSRDICQRGTSLTIQCQVDSQVTMMFWYRQQPGQSLTLIATANQGSEATYESGFVIDKFPISRPNLTFSTLTVSNMSPEDSSIYLCSVEHFQETQYFGPGTRLLVL.